These T cell receptor beta chains were read from a single sample in a study of OX40 agonist ivuxolimab in advanced cancers. Data came from immunoSEQ multiplex PCR; TCRdb stores just in-frame clones and leaves some out. This sample has 45,000 to 60,000 clones; approximately 89% occur once, and the top ten carry roughly 6%. The input for sequencing was CD4+ or CD8+ T cells sorted from blood, taken in a trial of the OX40 agonist ivuxolimab. These receptors were taken from an adult with an advanced solid tumor such as melanoma, head and neck, liver or kidney cancer. The CDR3 runs from the conserved cysteine through the conserved F or W. A D gene is named only where the DNA matches it firmly. The size field is filled for only some rows; it gives once, few, many or a size class.

size | J | V | D | DNA | CDR3
NA | TRBJ1-4 | TRBV19 | NA | TGTGCCAGTAGTATTCCCCGACCCGGAGGAGCTAATGAAAAACTGTTTTTT | CASSIPRPGGANEKLFF
NA | TRBJ1-1 | TRBV28 | NA | TGTGCCAGCAGCAGCCCTACAGGGAACACTGAAGCTTTCTTT | CASSSPTGNTEAFF
NA | TRBJ1-4 | TRBV9 | NA | TGTGCCAGCAGCGTAGGGTACAGGGATAATGAAAAACTGTTTTTT | CASSVGYRDNEKLFF
NA | TRBJ1-1 | TRBV19 | NA | TGTGCCAGTAGTTTCGCTTTGAACACTGAAGCTTTCTTT | CASSFALNTEAFF
NA | TRBJ2-3 | TRBV7-8 | NA | TGTGCCAGCAGCTTAGGTCAGGCCACGCCTCAGGCAGATACGCAGTATTTT | CASSLGQATPQADTQYF
NA | TRBJ1-1 | TRBV27 | TRBD1 | TGTGCCAGCAGTTTAAGTGGACAGGCGGAAGCTTTCTTT | CASSLSGQAEAFF
NA | TRBJ2-3 | TRBV6-1 | NA | TGTGCCAGCAGTGAAGCATTGGTAGCGTGGGACACAGATACGCAGTATTTT | CASSEALVAWDTDTQYF
NA | TRBJ1-5 | TRBV9 | NA | TGTGCCAGCAGCGCGGGAGGGGATTATCAGCCCCAGCATTTT | CASSAGGDYQPQHF
few | TRBJ1-2 | TRBV28 | NA | TGTGCCAGCATGGCGGGAATTAACTATGGCTACACCTTC | CASMAGINYGYTF
once | TRBJ2-6 | TRBV18 | TRBD1 | TGTGCCAGCTCAGCGGTATGGACAGGGGGTTCTGGGGCCAACGTCCTGACTTTC | CASSAVWTGGSGANVLTF
NA | TRBJ2-1 | TRBV12-2 | NA | TGTGCAAGTCGCTTAGCCGTCGACAGGGGCCATGAGCAGTTCTTC | CASRLAVDRGHEQFF
few | TRBJ1-1 | TRBV19 | NA | TGTGCCAGTAGGATGGTAGGTAACACTGAAGCTTTCTTT | CASRMVGNTEAFF
NA | TRBJ2-7 | TRBV2 | NA | TGTGCCAGCAGTGAGCCGGTGGCCTACGAGCAGTACTTC | CASSEPVAYEQYF
NA | TRBJ2-7 | TRBV11-2 | NA | TGTGCCAGCAGCTTAGCCGGACCAGGCTACGAGCAGTACTTC | CASSLAGPGYEQYF
NA | TRBJ1-3 | TRBV15 | NA | TGTGCCACCAGCGGGGGGGCTGGAAACACCATATATTTT | CATSGGAGNTIYF
NA | TRBJ2-2 | TRBV7-9 | NA | TGTGCCAGCAGCGAGGTTAACACCGGGGAGCTGTTTTTT | CASSEVNTGELFF
few | TRBJ1-1 | TRBV15 | NA | TGTGCCACCAGCAGAGAGACGAACACTGAAGCTTTCTTT | CATSRETNTEAFF
NA | TRBJ1-1 | TRBV5-1 | TRBD1 | TGCGCCAGCAGCCTGATCCCTGACAGGGGGCATACTGAAGCTTTCTTT | CASSLIPDRGHTEAFF
NA | TRBJ1-2 | TRBV6-5 | NA | TGTGCCAGCAGGTATATCGGAGACTATGGCTACACCTTC | CASRYIGDYGYTF
NA | TRBJ2-1 | TRBV6-5 | TRBD2 | TGTGCCAGCAGTTACTCGACAGCGGGGGCCTACAATGAGCAGTTCTTC | CASSYSTAGAYNEQFF
NA | TRBJ2-7 | TRBV4-1 | TRBD2 | TGCGCCAGCAGCCAAGTTCAGCGGGAGCTCTACGAGCAGTACTTC | CASSQVQRELYEQYF
NA | TRBJ2-5 | TRBV5-4 | NA | TGTGCCAGCAGGTGGGACAACCAAGAGACCCAGTACTTC | CASRWDNQETQYF
once | TRBJ1-4 | TRBV5-6 | TRBD1 | TGTGCCAGCAGCTTGGCAGGGGGTGGAATCTTTCTGAATGAAAAACTGTTTTTT | CASSLAGGGIFLNEKLFF
NA | TRBJ1-1 | TRBV6-5 | NA | TGTGCCAGCCGTTACCCTGGTCCGAACACTGAAGCTTTCTTT | CASRYPGPNTEAFF
NA | TRBJ2-7 | TRBV30 | NA | TGTGCCTGGAGTCCCCAGGGGTACGAGCAGTACTTC | CAWSPQGYEQYF